This T cell receptor beta chain was recovered during a study of cytomegalovirus exposure and HLA in healthy donors. The germline CDR1 and CDR2 sequences are MNHEY and SVGAGI. This CDR3 is 15 amino acids long. The germline V and J ends were trimmed by 5 bases and 7 bases, with 18 bases remaining between them. The repertoire was sequenced with immunoSEQ multiplex PCR; TCRdb's copy has only in-frame clones and lacks some. The sample lists approximately 160,000 clones, about 89% occurring once. Whole-study findings and limits: Most TCRs appeared rarely, but some public TCRs recurred in many donors. As was reported, the classifier diagnosed cytomegalovirus status with high specificity and sensitivity.

Note on this clone: Its specificity is unknown.

The sample taken for sequencing was PBMCs. This chain connects TRBV6-5 to TRBJ1-5, with D perhaps TRBD1 (6 bases). The sequence was obtained from a woman aged 18-29 years in good health and CMV-seropositive. CDR3 nucleotides: TGTGCCAGCAGTACAGGTTTCCAGGGGAACCAGCCCCAGCATTTT. It encodes CASSTGFQGNQPQHF.